The clone carrying this TCR beta chain came up a few times. Its antigen is still unknown. This CDR3 is built from 16 residues. Looked up from germline, CDR1 is SGHDN and CDR2 is FVKESK. V shed 4 bases and J shed 2 bases, with 18 bases lying between them. This entry comes from a study of cytomegalovirus exposure and HLA in healthy donors. Study information: Earlier sequencing of some 170 million T cells yielded around 100 million unique TCR beta sequences. Broader study findings: Sequencing probably produced one cluster of sequence variants that were highly shared. A later analysis associated about 18,000 TCR beta sequences with HLA alleles at a 0.05 false discovery rate.

Vbeta (60) and Jbeta (13) primers were used in the PCR. Sequenced by immunoSEQ multiplex PCR; TCRdb stores in-frame clones only, minus some. This table holds over 100,000 clones, 70% to 90% found once. Sequencing used PBMCs. This chain connects TRBV14 to TRBJ2-7; a possible D gene is TRBD1 (6 bases). This receptor was identified in a man aged 40-49 years in good health and CMV-seronegative. DNA for the CDR3: TGTGCCAGCAGCCTCACCGGTGAAGGACAGCCCTACGAGCAGTACTTC. Translated, it gives CASSLTGEGQPYEQYF.